The TCR beta chain described here comes from a study of T cell changes during pregnancy in multiple sclerosis. This CDR3 is built from 15 residues. Germline V gene data show CDR1 as SGHDT and CDR2 as YYEEEE. V shed 4 bases, J shed 1 base, and the junction held 6 bases outside the gene matches. Here immunoSEQ multiplex PCR was the method, and the copy in TCRdb shows in-frame clones only, minus some. The sample consists of approximately 60,000 clones, approximately 91% of them appearing once. The rearrangement uses TRBV5-6 and TRBJ2-3; 7 bases fit TRBD1. The sample consisted of peripheral blood, taken in the second trimester of pregnancy. This receptor was obtained from a female donor with multiple sclerosis, enrolled in a pregnancy study. In DNA, the CDR3 is TGTGCCAGCAGCCTTCCAGGGACAGGCACAGATACGCAGTATTTT. As protein: CASSLPGTGTDTQYF.